A single sample gave rise to the 10 T cell receptor beta chains below, sequenced in a study of T and B cells in COVID-19 patients. TRB was amplified from about 250-500 ng of blood genomic DNA. Multiplex PCR with BIOMED2 TRB-A/B primer pools amplified TRB rearrangements. TCRdb itself ran the multiplex PCR reads through MiXCR, one entry per CDR3 protein. Of 1,500 or so distinct CDR3 sequences in the sample, more than 20% were seen once. Sequenced input: blood. Every receptor here comes from a human donor with active COVID-19.

The chain links TRBV19 to TRBJ2-3; TRBD2 might be the D (5 bases). The CDR3 contains 13 residues. The germline V gene has CDR1 LNHDA and CDR2 SQIVND (reference sequence). The CDR3 region has the DNA TGTGTTAGTAGCGATCAGGCGGTGGATACGCAGTATTTT. It yields the protein CVSSDQAVDTQYF. Drawing the rest from reference TRBV19 and TRBJ2-3, the complete variable domain is DGGITQSPKYLFRKEGQNVTLSCEQNLNHDAMYWYRQDPGQGLRLIYYSQIVNDFQKGDIAEGYSVSREKKESFPLTVTSAQKNPTAFYLCVSSDQAVDTQYFGPGTRLTVL.

By share, this clonotype counts as medium-sized. This chain joins TRBV6-5 and TRBJ1-1, with TRBD1 as a possible D gene (5 bases). Per germline, CDR1 MNHEY and CDR2 SVGAGI. The CDR3 loop spans 19 amino acids. Trimming pared 8 bases from V and 0 bases from J, leaving 28 bases between. The CDR3 protein is CASALMGVGSGGMNTEAFF. The CDR3 region has the DNA TGTGCCAGCGCCCTCATGGGGGTTGGGAGTGGGGGGATGAACACTGAAGCTTTCTTT.

By share, this clonotype ranks as medium-sized. V gene TRBV19 combines with J gene TRBJ1-5; D is uncertain. Per the germline V gene, CDR1 is LNHDA and CDR2 is SQIVND (reference sequence). V dropped 4 bases and J dropped 3 bases, with 16 bases sitting between them. The length of the CDR3 is 16 residues. The CDR3 region is CASSTPRRGDNQPQHF. In nucleotides, the CDR3 is TGTGCCAGTAGTACCCCACGACGGGGAGACAATCAGCCCCAGCATTTT.

This clonotype rates as medium-sized. The CDR3 coding sequence is TGTGCCAGCAGTTCCGTTAGCGGGAGATGGGGCATTCAGTACTTC. It specifies CASSSVSGRWGIQYF. The chain recombines TRBV6-5 with TRBJ2-4, with 9 bases identical to TRBD2. Per the germline V gene, CDR1 is MNHEY and CDR2 is SVGAGI. V lost 4 bases and J lost 9; bases outside the gene matches: 10. This CDR3 has 15 residues.

This clonotype is deemed medium-sized. The J gene is TRBJ2-3, the V gene TRBV10-3, with TRBD2 matching over 15 bases. The trim removed 4 bases at V and 0 bases at J, leaving 2 bases unmatched. The CDR3 runs to 17 residues. Germline V gene data show CDR1 as ENHRY and CDR2 as SYGVKD. The CDR3 nucleotides read TGTGCCATCAGTGGGACTAGCGGGGGGGCTAGCACAGATACGCAGTATTTT. It is translated as CAISGTSGGASTDTQYF.

The chain carries TRBV20-1 and TRBJ2-2, with 11 positions matching TRBD2. Germline V CDR1 and CDR2: DFQATT, SNEGSKA (reference sequence). Trimming removed 1 base from V and 4 bases from J; junction bases left unmatched: 5. The CDR3 has 16 residues. This CDR3 is CSARGLAGGGTGELFF. In DNA, the CDR3 is TGCAGTGCTAGAGGTTTAGCGGGAGGGGGCACCGGGGAGCTGTTTTTT.

This clonotype is labeled medium-sized (0.01 to 0.1%). One junction end does not reproduce the germline sequence, and a read error may be involved. The CDR3 DNA reads TGTGCCAGCAGCGTAGCGGATTATCAGCCCCAGCATTTT. Amino acid sequence: CASSVADYQPQHF. The chain couples TRBV7-6 to TRBJ1-5; no clear D. This CDR3 is 13 amino acids long. The germline V gene has CDR1 SGHVS and CDR2 FNYEAQ.

V and J are TRBV6-4 and TRBJ2-3; maybe TRBD1 (6 bases). The V gene lost 5 bases and the J gene lost 1 base, with 7 bases spanning the gap. The CDR3 loop spans 13 amino acids. CDR1 and CDR2 (germline): MRHNA, SNTAGT. CDR3 coding DNA: TGTGCCAGCAGTCACAGGGGCACAGATACGCAGTATTTT. It yields the protein CASSHRGTDTQYF.

In this sample, this clonotype is medium-sized (0.01 to 0.1%). V and J are TRBV13 and TRBJ2-2; either TRBD1 or TRBD2 may supply D (6 bases each). V gave up 3 bases and J gave up 7 bases, with 9 bases separating them. The germline CDR1 and CDR2 sequences are PRHDT and FYEKMQ (reference sequence). The CDR3 loop spans 13 amino acids. CDR3 loop: CASSFGGGGELFF. The CDR3 bases are TGTGCCAGCAGCTTCGGAGGGGGCGGGGAGCTGTTTTTT. Using reference TRBV13 and TRBJ2-2 for the parts outside the CDR3, the full variable domain is AAGVIQSPRHLIKEKRETATLKCYPIPRHDTVYWYQQGPGQDPQFLISFYEKMQSDKGSIPDRFSAQQFSDYHSELNMSSLELGDSALYFCASSFGGGGELFFGEGSRLTVL.

The chain couples TRBV6-4 to TRBJ2-3; 10 bases fit TRBD2. V was clipped by 2 bases and J by 5 bases; unmatched bases: 10. From germline, CDR1 is MRHNA and CDR2 SNTAGT. The CDR3 loop spans 17 amino acids. CDR3 bases: TGTGCCAGCAGTGACACCCAGCGGGAGGGCCGTGTAGATACGCAGTATTTT. As protein: CASSDTQREGRVDTQYF.